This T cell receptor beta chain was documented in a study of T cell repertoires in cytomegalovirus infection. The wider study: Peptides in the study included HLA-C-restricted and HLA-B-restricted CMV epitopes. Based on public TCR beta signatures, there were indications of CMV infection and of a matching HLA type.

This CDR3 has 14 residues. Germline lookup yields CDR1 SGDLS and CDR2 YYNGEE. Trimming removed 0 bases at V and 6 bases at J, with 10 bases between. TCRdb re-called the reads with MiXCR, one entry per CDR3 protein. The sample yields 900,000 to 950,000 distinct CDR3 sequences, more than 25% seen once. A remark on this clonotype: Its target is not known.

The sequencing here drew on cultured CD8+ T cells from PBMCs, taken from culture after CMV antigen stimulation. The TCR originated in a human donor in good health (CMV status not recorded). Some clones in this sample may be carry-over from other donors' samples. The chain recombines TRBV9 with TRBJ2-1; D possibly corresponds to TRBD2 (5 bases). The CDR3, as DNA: TGTGCCAGCAGCGTAGGTTCGGGAACCAATGAGCAGTTCTTC. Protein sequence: CASSVGSGTNEQFF.